This T cell receptor beta chain was identified in a study of cytomegalovirus exposure and HLA in healthy donors (dated by TCRdb to the late 2010s). As for the study more broadly: An earlier analysis of some 620 of the donors reported 250 to 300 Gb of sequence data and around 120 million unique TCR beta sequences obtained from 150 million to 200 million T cells. Donor age, sex, ethnicity and CMV serostatus were compiled together with the repertoire data. Four to six DR-DQ haplotypes were handled as single units for association and clustering, since linkage in the cohort was strong. The T cell repertoires of about 700 subjects were profiled by immunosequencing and related to cytomegalovirus serostatus. Of the roughly 390 genotyped donors, 65% to 90% were placed in the genetic ancestry cluster associated with self-reported Caucasian donors. Approximately 300 gigabases of sequencing data and around 85 million unique TCR sequences made up an early release that covered approximately 700 HLA-typed donors. Every repertoire in the discovery cohort had been generated on one and the same sequencing platform. A later genetic analysis used genome-wide SNP genotypes for about 60% of the roughly 700 donors, treating that subset as a discovery cohort. On average, around 200,000 unique TCR beta nucleotide sequences were sequenced per donor among about 400 genotyped donors of the cohort, with roughly 18% of those sequences being non-productive. An earlier analysis of 587 of the donors used high-throughput TCR beta sequencing to judge whether each TCR beta V gene segment behaved as functional or pseudogenic. The number of typed donors differed by locus: roughly 629-630 for A, B, C, DRB1 and DQB1; approximately 530 for DQA1; some 610 for DPA1; and about 450 for DPB1. In the later analysis, no new phenotypic data were used to find candidate immune exposures; instead, reliance was placed on TCR beta sequences and their occurrence across donors. The aim of the study was to test whether cataloging public T cell receptors could identify signatures of past pathogen exposure. Besides the first cohort of approximately 670 subjects, a separate validation cohort made up of 120 different subjects was used. Both class I and class II loci were covered by HLA typing, at four-digit resolution. High-throughput TCR immunosequencing, statistical association of individual TCRs with disease status, and machine learning were combined to predict cytomegalovirus infection status. To study patterns of TCR occurrence, a later analysis re-analyzed previously published TCR beta repertoires from 550 to 800 donors and added high-resolution HLA genotyping.

The CDR3 goes from the cysteine to the phenylalanine over 13 residues. Only CDR3 DNA remains: 39 bases, in frame from the first base. V sheds 4 bases and J sheds 3 bases, leaving 10 bases between their ends. CDR1 and CDR2 were assigned from the germline V gene as SGHRS and YFSETQ. Overall study results and their limits: The study listed 170 or so TCR beta chains as associated with cytomegalovirus. The 87-base-pair reads could not distinguish some IMGT-functional V segments, including TRBV6-2 and TRBV6-3, so those segments were excluded. Strong co-occurrence of HLA alleles, especially DR and DQ, made assigning TCR associations to individual alleles difficult. In a later analysis, HLA-associated TCR beta chains showed more clonal expansion and lower generation probabilities than non-associated chains that were equally common. In a later analysis, some 18,000 TCR beta sequences were associated with specific HLA alleles at a false discovery rate of 0.05. Because counts were too low, about 15 rarely observed V segments, including chromosome 9 orphons, were left out of the earlier analysis of some 640 of the donors. According to a later analysis, most CMV-associated TCR beta chains appeared to be HLA-restricted, and the HLA associations seemed to be driven largely by CMV exposure. In a later genetic analysis, fewer N-insertions in productive TCRs were reported among donors in an Asian-associated ancestry cluster than the roughly 640-donor mean. In vitro tests confirmed that a few of the cytomegalovirus-associated TCR beta chains recognize cytomegalovirus antigens. Correlated functional status among segregating V segments might be attributable to linkage disequilibrium, but an unknown experimental factor could not be ruled out. V-gene and J-gene trimming of TCR beta chains was associated with a missense DCLRE1C variant in a later genetic analysis, and the association was replicated in an independent cohort. CMV serostatus was the only immune exposure information available for the cohort. The sequencing pipeline was judged likely to have produced a cluster of highly shared sequence variants as a technical artifact. The presence/absence analyses assumed that sequencing depth was roughly uniform across donors, and that assumption may not be true. Across donors, most TCR sequences were observed very rarely, whereas some public TCRs were present in many individuals. In an earlier analysis of 500 to 650 of the donors, most TCR beta V segments appeared in productive rearrangements about 87% or about 30% of the time, broadly matching IMGT annotations. A later analysis reported that several top co-occurrence clusters appeared linked to parvovirus B19, influenza, CMV and Epstein-Barr virus. Cytomegalovirus status was reported to be diagnosed by the classifier with high specificity and sensitivity in both the original and validation cohorts. A further reported finding was that TCR beta sequences accurately predicted the HLA-A and HLA-B alleles for most subjects in the first cohort. In a later analysis, the rate of TCR association differed among HLA loci, with DRB1 alleles having the most associated TCRs and HLA-C alleles having the fewest. According to the authors, the approach could potentially be generalized to other disease states and immunological phenotypes. Only TCR beta chains were sequenced in this cohort, and the absence of alpha or paired-chain data limited detectable features. Because HLA typing was unavailable for some donors at each locus, only the typed subset was used in association tests.

About this clone itself: It lacks a known antigen. Base quality data are lacking; no much larger clone is found one base away.

The cohort was made up of approximately 670 healthy bone marrow donors. At the time of sampling, all cohort members were nominally healthy, though unrecorded immune exposures were likely present. The donor tested CMV seropositive and was one of the 289 seropositive cohort members. A peripheral blood sample was provided by each donor, and peripheral blood mononuclear cells were used for TCR beta sequencing. The Qiagen DNeasy Blood Extraction Kit was used to extract genomic DNA from the blood cell samples. To prepare the library, the immunoSEQ multiplex PCR assay was applied. A mixture of 60 forward primers for TCR Vbeta segments and 13 reverse primers for TCR Jbeta segments was used in the multiplex PCR. Amplification of the CDR3 region of rearranged TCR beta genes was performed with a multiplex PCR assay on genomic DNA. The amplified TCR beta libraries were sequenced on the Illumina HiSeq System as 87-base-pair reads. The source study handled its data this way. In a later analysis, tens of millions of unique TCR beta chains were counted across the 500 to 850 repertoires, and roughly 11 million of these chains were shared by at least two donors. A nearest-neighbor algorithm error-corrected the raw reads and collapsed the reads into unique sequences, merging closely related sequences to remove PCR and sequencing errors. V, D and J gene segments were assigned by aligning CDR3 sequences to IMGT reference sequences. Each retained sequence needed at least a six-nucleotide match to both a V gene segment and a J gene segment. Rearrangements were called productive when the CDR3 lacked stop codons and stayed in frame with V and J; all others were non-productive. CDR3 was defined by IMGT convention, running from the second conserved V-encoded cysteine to the conserved J-encoded phenylalanine. The earlier analysis of about 500 of the donors excluded sequences that lacked an unambiguous match to a single V gene segment. An earlier analysis of almost 600 of the donors classified V segments as functional when productive rearrangements were above 56.7% and as segregating when the standard deviation between donors was above 5%. A statistical classification framework was built for diagnosing cytomegalovirus status from the catalog of TCR beta chain sequences. In a later analysis, TCR nucleotide sequences were compared against IMGT/GENE-DB human TR gene sequences so that V and J genes could be assigned. A later analysis assigned CDR3 sequences and most-parsimonious VDJ recombination scenarios with the TCRdist pipeline. In a later analysis, each TCR beta chain was defined by its CDR3 amino acid sequence together with its V-gene family, and reads without a unique V-gene family were excluded. A later analysis removed over 500 highly shared, low-generation-probability nucleotide sequences to deal with suspected cross-contamination and a sequencing artifact. A later analysis calculated a clonal expansion index for each public chain from normalized within-repertoire ranks of inferred template counts. In a later analysis, generation probabilities were computed with a VDJ recombination model fitted to out-of-frame rearrangements, and the resulting probabilities were checked against IGoR. In a later analysis, hypergeometric tests were used to score TCR-TCR, TCR-HLA and TCR-CMV co-occurrence, with a repertoire-size bias correction applied to TCR pairs. A later analysis estimated false discovery rates by permuting HLA or CMV assignments 20 times. A later analysis grouped co-occurring TCRs with DBSCAN, adding TCRdist sequence similarity when clustering within HLA-allele-positive subsets. Co-occurrence clustering excluded repertoires with fewer than 30,000 or more than 120,000 public chains, plus five with anomalous nucleotide sharing. Drawn from immuneACCESS, this table holds only the in-frame rearrangements with V and J called that TCRdb kept. Clones are partly lost; checked studies trace under half to an unresolved V gene and leave the rest unexplained. V, J and clone size are taken as reported in that table, and D and trimming were inferred from the DNA itself. The sample table shows 250,000 to 300,000 clones, and around four fifths are seen once. In total, the top ten clones hold approximately 2% of the sample.

This chain is built from TRBV5-1 and TRBJ1-2; 5 matching bases give a weak D call of TRBD1. Sequenced: PBMCs. This sequence was found in a woman aged 40 to 50 in good health and CMV-seropositive. The DNA sequence is given as TGCGCCAGCAGCCCGTGGGGGGACTATGGCTACACCTTC. Translated, this gives CASSPWGDYGYTF.